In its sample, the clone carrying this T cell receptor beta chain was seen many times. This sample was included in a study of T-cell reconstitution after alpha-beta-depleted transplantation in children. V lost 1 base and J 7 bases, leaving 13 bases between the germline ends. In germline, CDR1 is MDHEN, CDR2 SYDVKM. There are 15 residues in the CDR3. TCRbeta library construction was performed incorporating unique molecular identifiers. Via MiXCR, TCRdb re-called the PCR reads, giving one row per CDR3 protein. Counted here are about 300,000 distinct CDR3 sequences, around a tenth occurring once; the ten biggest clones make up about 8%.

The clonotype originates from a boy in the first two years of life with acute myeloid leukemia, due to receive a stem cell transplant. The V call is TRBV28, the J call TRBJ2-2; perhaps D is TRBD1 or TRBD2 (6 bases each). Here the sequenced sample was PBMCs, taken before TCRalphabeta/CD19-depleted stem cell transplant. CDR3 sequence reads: CASSLYGGQGGELFF. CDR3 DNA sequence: TGTGCCAGCAGTTTATATGGGGGGCAAGGCGGGGAGCTGTTTTTT.